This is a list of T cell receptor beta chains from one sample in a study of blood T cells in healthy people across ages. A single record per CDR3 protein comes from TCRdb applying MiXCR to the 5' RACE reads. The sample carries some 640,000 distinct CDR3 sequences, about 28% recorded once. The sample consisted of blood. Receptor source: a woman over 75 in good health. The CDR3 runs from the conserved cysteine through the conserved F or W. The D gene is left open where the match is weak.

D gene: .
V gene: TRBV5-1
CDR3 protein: CASRGNRGEAFF

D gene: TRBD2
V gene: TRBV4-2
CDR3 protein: CASSQDTSGGAETQYF

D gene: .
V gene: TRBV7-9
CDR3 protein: CASSLVGQGTGNEKRFF

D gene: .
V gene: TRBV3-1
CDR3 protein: CASSQAGPGGNQYF

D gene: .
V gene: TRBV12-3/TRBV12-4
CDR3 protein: CASSFSPGWDPSYEQYF

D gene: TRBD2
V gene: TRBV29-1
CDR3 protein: CSVRRHRRGETHYF

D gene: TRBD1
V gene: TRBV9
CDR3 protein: CASSVGGQGWNEQYF

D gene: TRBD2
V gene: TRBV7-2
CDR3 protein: CASSPGAGLARSYEQYF

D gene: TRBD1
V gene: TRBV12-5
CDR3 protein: CASGSRDRAYNSPLHF

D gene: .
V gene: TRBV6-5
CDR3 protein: CASSYSLSGDTEAFF

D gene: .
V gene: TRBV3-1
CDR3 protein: CASSQGATPQETQYF

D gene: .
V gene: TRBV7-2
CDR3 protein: CASSSRYTGELFF

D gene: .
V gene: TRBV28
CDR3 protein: CASSLDSGTQTDTQYF

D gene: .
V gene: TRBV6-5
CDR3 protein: CASSYRPTGNWFSGERFF

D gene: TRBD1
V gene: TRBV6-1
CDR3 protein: CASRPGTVNSPLHF

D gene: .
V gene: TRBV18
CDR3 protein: CASPSGVQTNQPQHF

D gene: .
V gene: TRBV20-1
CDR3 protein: CSASPGLAEDSPLHF

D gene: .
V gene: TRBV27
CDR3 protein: CASSPRTRIAEAFF

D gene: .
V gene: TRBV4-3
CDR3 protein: CASSGGRNQPQHF

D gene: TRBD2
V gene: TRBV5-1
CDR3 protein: CASTSGGNSYEQYF

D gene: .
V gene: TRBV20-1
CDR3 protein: CSARVATQDEQFF

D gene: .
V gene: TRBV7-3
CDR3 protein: CASSAMTTPNSPLHF

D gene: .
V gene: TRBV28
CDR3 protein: CASSPQQGGVGANVLTF

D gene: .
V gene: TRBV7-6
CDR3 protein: CASSAGTTDTQYF

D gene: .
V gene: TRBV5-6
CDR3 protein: CASSLDFETQYF

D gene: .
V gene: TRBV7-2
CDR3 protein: CASSLDYEQYF

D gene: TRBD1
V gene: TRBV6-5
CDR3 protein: CASSYLQGSSYEQYF

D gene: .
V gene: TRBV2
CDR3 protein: CASSEASQGNTEAFF

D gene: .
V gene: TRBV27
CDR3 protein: CASSFSTGGYGYTF

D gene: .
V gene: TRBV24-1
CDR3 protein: CATSDYRAASQETQYF

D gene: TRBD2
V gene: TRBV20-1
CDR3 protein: CSARKGTSGYEQYF

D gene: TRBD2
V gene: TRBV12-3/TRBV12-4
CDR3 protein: CASSNIIRLAGGYNEQFF

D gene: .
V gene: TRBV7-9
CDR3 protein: CASSFITGHNEKLFF

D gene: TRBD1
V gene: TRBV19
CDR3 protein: CASRTGAGRNEQFF

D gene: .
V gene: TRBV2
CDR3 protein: CASGLRRGSYEQYF

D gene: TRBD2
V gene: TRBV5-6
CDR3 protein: CASSSLAGVSYEQYF

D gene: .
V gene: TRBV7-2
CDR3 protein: CASRTRNSGNTTYF

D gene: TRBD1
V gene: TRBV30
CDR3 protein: CAWRQGAYNEQYF

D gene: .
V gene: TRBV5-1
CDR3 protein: CASSLDVTSSSGANVLTF

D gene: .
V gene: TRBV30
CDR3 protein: CAWSVGDNYEQYF

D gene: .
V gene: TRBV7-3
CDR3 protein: CASSFSSGELFF

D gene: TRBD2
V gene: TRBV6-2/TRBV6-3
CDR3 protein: CATAGLAGGGEQYF

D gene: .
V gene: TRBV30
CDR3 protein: CAWGVSRGYTF

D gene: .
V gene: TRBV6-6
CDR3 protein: CASRGEANTIYF

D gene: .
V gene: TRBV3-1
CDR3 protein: CASSQEYPPQFF

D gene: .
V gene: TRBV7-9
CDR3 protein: CASSPGGHLVAKNIQYF

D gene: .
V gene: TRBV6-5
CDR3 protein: CATGARYGTDTQYF

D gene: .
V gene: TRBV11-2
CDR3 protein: CASSALRVGEQYF

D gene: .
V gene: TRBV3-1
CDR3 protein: CACSRSYEQYF

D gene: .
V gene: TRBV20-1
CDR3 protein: CSASRDIGGKGGEQYF